The rows below give T cell receptor beta chains drawn from one sample of a study of cytotoxic CD8 clonotypes in ibrutinib-treated CLL. The repertoire was sequenced with immunoSEQ multiplex PCR; TCRdb's copy has only in-frame clones and lacks some. This repertoire shows under 300,000 clones, more than 70% found once; its top ten account for about 6%. The source material was PBMCs, sampled at disease progression, from a patient treated with ibrutinib. These receptors were collected from a human donor with chronic lymphocytic leukemia. The CDR3 runs from the conserved cysteine through the conserved F or W. The order of the fields is clone size, J gene, D gene, V gene, CDR3 DNA, CDR3 protein. D genes are given only for firm matches. Some rows mark clone size as missing; the rest say once, few, many or name a class of expanded clone.

NA,TRBJ2-7,TRBD1,TRBV2,TGTGCCAGCACAGGGACAGACATCTACGAGCAGTACTTC,CASTGTDIYEQYF
NA,TRBJ2-3,NA,TRBV29-1,TGCAGCGCCGGGCCGGGCCTGGAGCAGTATTTT,CSAGPGLEQYF
NA,TRBJ1-1,NA,TRBV6-5,TGTGCCAGCAGTTACGGCGGGACTGAAGCTTTCTTT,CASSYGGTEAFF
NA,TRBJ2-5,NA,TRBV11-2,TGTGCCAGCAGCTTACAACCGGCGGGAGAGACCCAGTACTTC,CASSLQPAGETQYF
NA,TRBJ2-7,NA,TRBV7-3,TGTGCCAGCAGCCGCGGGCGGGCGACGCCCTACGAGCAGTACTTC,CASSRGRATPYEQYF
many,TRBJ1-2,NA,TRBV28,TGTGCCAGCAGCCTAGGGTTGCTCAACTATGGCTACACCTTC,CASSLGLLNYGYTF
NA,TRBJ2-7,NA,TRBV5-5,TGTGCCAGCAGCTTTTCGCGCGAGCAGTACTTC,CASSFSREQYF
NA,TRBJ1-2,NA,TRBV7-2,TGTGCCAGCAGCTTAGGGTACCTGGGTCATGGCTACACCTTC,CASSLGYLGHGYTF
NA,TRBJ1-1,TRBD1,TRBV4-3,TGCGCCAGCAGCCAGTCGACAGGGGGCGATGCTGAAGCTTTCTTT,CASSQSTGGDAEAFF
NA,TRBJ2-7,TRBD2,TRBV4-3,TGCGCCAGCAGCCAAGTTTTCGCTAGCGGGAGTGGTGAGTCCTACGAGCAGTACTTC,CASSQVFASGSGESYEQYF
NA,TRBJ1-2,NA,TRBV19,TGTGCCAGTAGTCTCTACAGGGACGGCTACACCTTC,CASSLYRDGYTF
NA,TRBJ2-6,NA,TRBV14,TGTGCCAGCAGCCAAGATCTGGGTTTGGGGGCCAACGTCCTGACTTTC,CASSQDLGLGANVLTF
once,TRBJ1-4,TRBD1,TRBV6-1,TGTGCCAGCAGTCAGAACAGGGGCGGAAATGAAAAACTGTTTTTT,CASSQNRGGNEKLFF
NA,TRBJ1-1,NA,TRBV2,TGTGCCAGCAGTGAAGAGGGGACACCTGGCCGCCCTGAAGCTTTCTTT,CASSEEGTPGRPEAFF
NA,TRBJ1-2,TRBD1,TRBV9,TGTGCCAGCAGCGGGACAGGAAGGGATGGCTACACCTTC,CASSGTGRDGYTF
NA,TRBJ2-5,NA,TRBV25-1,TGTGCCAGCAGTGAGGGGTACCAAGAGACCCAGTACTTC,CASSEGYQETQYF
NA,TRBJ1-1,NA,TRBV9,TGTGCCAGCAGCGTAGGCAGGGCCCTGAACACTGAAGCTTTCTTT,CASSVGRALNTEAFF
NA,TRBJ2-3,TRBD2,TRBV5-1,TGCGCCAGCAGCGTGGGACTAGCGGGAGGGACAGATACGCAGTATTTT,CASSVGLAGGTDTQYF
NA,TRBJ2-7,TRBD2,TRBV11-3,TGTGCCAGCAGCGAGAGCCTAGCGGGGCCCTGGGCCTACGAGCAGTACTTC,CASSESLAGPWAYEQYF
few,TRBJ2-7,NA,TRBV6-1,TGTGCCAGCAGTCGGTTCTACAGCTCCTACGAGCAGTACTTC,CASSRFYSSYEQYF
NA,TRBJ1-2,NA,TRBV7-2,TGTGCCAGCAGCTTATCTGGTGTAGGGGAGTATGGCTACACCTTC,CASSLSGVGEYGYTF
NA,TRBJ2-5,TRBD1,TRBV27,TGTGCCAGCAGTGCAAGGGCCAGGGGGCGCTTTCAAGAGACCCAGTACTTC,CASSARARGRFQETQYF
NA,TRBJ2-5,NA,TRBV7-2,TGTGCCAGCAGCCTAAACACCGGAAGAGAGACCCAGTACTTC,CASSLNTGRETQYF
NA,TRBJ2-3,NA,TRBV11-2,TGTGCCAGCAGCTTCACAGGGTGGGGCACAGATACGCAGTATTTT,CASSFTGWGTDTQYF
NA,TRBJ2-6,NA,TRBV6-6,TGTGCCAGCATACAGGATAACTCTGGGGCCAACGTCCTGACTTTC,CASIQDNSGANVLTF
once,TRBJ2-6,TRBD2,TRBV13,TGTGCCAGCAGCTTACGGGGGGCTGGGGCCAACGTCCTGACTTTC,CASSLRGAGANVLTF
few,TRBJ2-7,TRBD2,TRBV13,TGTGCCAGCAGCCGTCGGGGGGACTCCTCCTACGAGCAGTACTTC,CASSRRGDSSYEQYF
NA,TRBJ2-7,NA,TRBV7-2,TGTGCCAGCAGCTTAAAGGGGACCTACGAGCAGTACTTC,CASSLKGTYEQYF
NA,TRBJ2-7,NA,TRBV4-1,TGCGCCAGCAGCCCCGCCGCCGATAGCTCCTACGAGCAGTACTTC,CASSPAADSSYEQYF
NA,TRBJ2-7,TRBD1,TRBV5-1,TGCGCCAGCAGCCCCGGGACAGGGGGCTACGAGCAGTACTTC,CASSPGTGGYEQYF
NA,TRBJ1-5,NA,TRBV4-1,TGCGCCAGCAGCCAAGACAGCTGGCAGCCCCAGCATTTT,CASSQDSWQPQHF
few,TRBJ2-3,NA,TRBV7-8,TGTGCCAGCAGCTTGGGCACAGATACGCAGTATTTT,CASSLGTDTQYF
many,TRBJ2-1,NA,TRBV7-9,TGTGCCAGCAGCCAGGACGGCGGCTCCTACAATGAGCAGTTCTTC,CASSQDGGSYNEQFF
NA,TRBJ2-2,NA,TRBV7-9,TGTGCCAGCAGCTTAGCCATGGCGCAGATAGACACCGGGGAGCTGTTTTTT,CASSLAMAQIDTGELFF
NA,TRBJ2-1,TRBD1,TRBV29-1,TGCAGCGCCGTTCGGGACAGAAGGAATGAGCAGTTCTTC,CSAVRDRRNEQFF
once,TRBJ2-5,NA,TRBV2,TGTGCCAGCAGTGGATCAAGGTCGCGGTGGGACGGAGAGACCCAGTACTTC,CASSGSRSRWDGETQYF
NA,TRBJ1-1,TRBD1,TRBV9,TGTGCCAGCAGCGTAGACTTGACAGGGAGAGCTTTCTTT,CASSVDLTGRAFF
NA,TRBJ2-5,TRBD1,TRBV5-1,TGCGCCAGCAGCTCGCGGACAGGACAAGAGACCCAGTACTTC,CASSSRTGQETQYF
NA,TRBJ2-3,NA,TRBV29-1,TGCAGCGTTCAGCGGGCCTTGGGAGATACGCAGTATTTT,CSVQRALGDTQYF
NA,TRBJ1-1,TRBD1,TRBV15,TGTGCCACCAGCAGGTGGGACAGCCGCACTGAAGCTTTCTTT,CATSRWDSRTEAFF
NA,TRBJ1-6,NA,TRBV6-5,TGTGCCAGCACCTTCCTCAGTGGCCGGAATTCACCCCTCCACTTT,CASTFLSGRNSPLHF
many,TRBJ1-2,NA,TRBV19,TGTGCCAGTACCCGGACAGATTTAAACTATGGCTACACCTTC,CASTRTDLNYGYTF
NA,TRBJ1-2,TRBD1,TRBV18,TGTGCCAGCTCACCACAACCCCCCCTCGGACAGGCAACTGGCTACACCTTC,CASSPQPPLGQATGYTF
NA,TRBJ2-5,TRBD1,TRBV4-1,TGCGCCAGCGACGGGACAGTTCAAGAGACCCAGTACTTC,CASDGTVQETQYF